This TCR beta chain appears in the sequencing data of a study of blood T cell repertoires in COVID-19. The table came from immunoSEQ multiplex PCR; TCRdb's copy has only in-frame clones and leaves some out. In the table there are about 190,000 clones, over 80% of which are singletons. The CDR3 has 15 residues. The germline gives CDR1 MNHNY, CDR2 SVGAGI (reference sequence). Trimming at V came to 5 bases and at J to 6 bases, leaving 8 bases not matched to a gene. The study assigned cohorts using participant-reported clinical history. The receptor comes from a woman aged 30 to 39 who had been exposed to COVID-19. The sample was PBMCs or T cells enriched from blood (not recorded which). The chain carries TRBV6-6 and TRBJ1-5; 9 bases agree with TRBD1. The CDR3 bases are TGTGCCAGCAGTAGGGACAGGGTCGGCCGTCAGCCCCAGCATTTT. Its protein product is CASSRDRVGRQPQHF.